The T cell receptor beta chain under discussion was sequenced for a study of Ad26.COV2.S vaccination and SARS-CoV-2 variants. Treatment meaning: around 19 received Ad26.COV2.S at low or high dose, single or two shots; 5 received placebo; per-sample allocation not given. Collection of samples fell on day 63 after the first vaccine or placebo injection. Adults aged 18-55 years in Boston included the donor. Using immunoSEQ multiplex PCR, the repertoire was profiled, and TCRdb retains in-frame clones only, with some absent. The table shows about 680,000 clones, with about 89% occurring only once. Points on this clone: The sample holds other DNA sequences that translate to the same CDR3.

The material was peripheral blood, obtained in a trial of Ad26.COV2.S vaccine versus placebo. The sequence was obtained from a person between 18 and 65 years old who received the Ad26.COV2.S COVID-19 vaccine or a placebo.

CDR3 sequence (DNA): TGTGCCTGGAGTGTACAGGACAATCAGCCCCAGCATTTT. Its protein product is CAWSVQDNQPQHF. V gene TRBV30 combines with J gene TRBJ1-5, with a tentative D call TRBD1 (5 bases). This CDR3 is built from 13 residues. Germline assignment: CDR1 GTSNPN and CDR2 SVGIG (reference sequence). Trimming shortened V by 0 bases and J by 3 bases, and 6 bases separated the two germline ends. Full variable domain (missing parts from reference TRBV30 and TRBJ1-5): SQTIHQWPATLVQPVGSPLSLECTVEGTSNPNLYWYRQAAGRGLQLLFYSVGIGQISSEVPQNLSASRPQDRQFILSSKKLLLSDSGFYLCAWSVQDNQPQHFGDGTRLSIL.